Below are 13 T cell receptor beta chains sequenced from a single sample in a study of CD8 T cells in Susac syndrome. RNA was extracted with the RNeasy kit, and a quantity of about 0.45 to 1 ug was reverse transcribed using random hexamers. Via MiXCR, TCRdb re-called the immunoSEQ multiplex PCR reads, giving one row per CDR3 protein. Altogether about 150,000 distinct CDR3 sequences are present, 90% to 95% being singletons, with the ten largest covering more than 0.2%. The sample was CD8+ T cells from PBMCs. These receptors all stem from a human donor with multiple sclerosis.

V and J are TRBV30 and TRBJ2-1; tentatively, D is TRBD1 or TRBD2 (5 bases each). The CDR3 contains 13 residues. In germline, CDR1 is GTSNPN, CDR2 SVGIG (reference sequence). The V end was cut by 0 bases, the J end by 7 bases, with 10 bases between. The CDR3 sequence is CAWSVLWGNEQFF. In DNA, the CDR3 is TGTGCCTGGAGTGTACTATGGGGGAATGAGCAGTTCTTC.

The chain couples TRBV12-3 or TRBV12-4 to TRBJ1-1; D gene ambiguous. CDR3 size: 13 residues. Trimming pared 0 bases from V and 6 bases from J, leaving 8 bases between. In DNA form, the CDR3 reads TGTGCCAGCAGTTTAGCTGGAAGCGCTGAAGCTTTCTTT. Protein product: CASSLAGSAEAFF.

CDR3 nucleotides: TGTGCCTGGAGCGAAGCCGGGACAGGGCAGTTCTTC. This translates into CAWSEAGTGQFF. The J gene is TRBJ2-1, the V gene TRBV30, with 8 bases fitting TRBD1. J gave up 12 bases and V 3 bases, and 7 bases lay outside the gene matches. This CDR3 comprises 12 residues. The germline CDR1 and CDR2 sequences are GTSNPN and SVGIG (reference sequence).

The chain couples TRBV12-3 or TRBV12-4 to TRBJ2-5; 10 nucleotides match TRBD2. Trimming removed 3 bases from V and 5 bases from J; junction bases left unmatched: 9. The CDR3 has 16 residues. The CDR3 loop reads CASSFEASGGVETQYF. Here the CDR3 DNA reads TGTGCCAGCAGTTTTGAAGCTAGCGGGGGTGTGGAGACCCAGTACTTC.

The CDR3 spells CASSLGQGTIGEQYF. The CDR3 nucleotides are TGTGCCAGCAGCTTAGGTCAGGGCACCATCGGGGAGCAGTACTTC. This chain uses TRBV7-9 with TRBJ2-7; possibly TRBD1 for D (5 bases). In germline, CDR1 is SEHNR, CDR2 FQNEAQ (reference sequence). This CDR3 spans 15 amino acids. The V end was cut by 1 base, the J end by 7 bases, with 17 bases between. The whole variable domain, filled in from reference TRBV7-9 and TRBJ2-7, reads DTGVSQNPRHKITKRGQNVTFRCDPISEHNRLYWYRQTLGQGPEFLTYFQNEAQLEKSRLLSDRFSAERPKGSFSTLEIQRTEQGDSAMYLCASSLGQGTIGEQYFGPGTRLTVT.

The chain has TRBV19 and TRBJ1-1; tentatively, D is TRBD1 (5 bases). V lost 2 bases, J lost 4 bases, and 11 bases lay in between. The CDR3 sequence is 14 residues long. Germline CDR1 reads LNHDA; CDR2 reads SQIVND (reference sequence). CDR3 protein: CASSISSGGTEAFF. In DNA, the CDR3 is TGTGCCAGTAGTATATCTTCGGGGGGCACTGAAGCTTTCTTT.

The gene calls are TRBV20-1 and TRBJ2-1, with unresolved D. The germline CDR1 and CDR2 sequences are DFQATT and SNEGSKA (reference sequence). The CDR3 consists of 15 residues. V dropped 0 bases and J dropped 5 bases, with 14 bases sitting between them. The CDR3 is CSARDRLGLHNEQFF. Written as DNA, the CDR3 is TGCAGTGCTAGAGATCGGCTAGGGTTACACAATGAGCAGTTCTTC.

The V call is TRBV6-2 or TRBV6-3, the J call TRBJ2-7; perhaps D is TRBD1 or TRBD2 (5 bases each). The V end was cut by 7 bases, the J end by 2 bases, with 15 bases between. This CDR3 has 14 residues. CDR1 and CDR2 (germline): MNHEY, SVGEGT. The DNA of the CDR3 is TGTGCCAGCAACACCCGGGACCAGACCTACGAGCAGTACTTC. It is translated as CASNTRDQTYEQYF.

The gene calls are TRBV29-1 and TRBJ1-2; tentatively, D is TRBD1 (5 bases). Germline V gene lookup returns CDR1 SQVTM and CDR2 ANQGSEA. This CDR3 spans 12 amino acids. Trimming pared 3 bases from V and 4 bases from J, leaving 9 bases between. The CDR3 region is CSVDPGSYGYTF. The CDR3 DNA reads TGCAGCGTTGATCCAGGGTCCTATGGCTACACCTTC. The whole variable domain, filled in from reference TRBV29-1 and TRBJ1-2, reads SAVISQKPSRDICQRGTSLTIQCQVDSQVTMMFWYRQQPGQSLTLIATANQGSEATYESGFVIDKFPISRPNLTFSTLTVSNMSPEDSSIYLCSVDPGSYGYTFGSGTRLTVV.

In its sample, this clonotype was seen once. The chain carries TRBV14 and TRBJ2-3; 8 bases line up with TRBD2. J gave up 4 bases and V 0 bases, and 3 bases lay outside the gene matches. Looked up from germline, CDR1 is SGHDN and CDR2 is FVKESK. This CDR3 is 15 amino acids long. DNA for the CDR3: TGTGCCAGCAGCCAAGATGCGGGGGGCGCAGATACGCAGTATTTT. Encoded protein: CASSQDAGGADTQYF.

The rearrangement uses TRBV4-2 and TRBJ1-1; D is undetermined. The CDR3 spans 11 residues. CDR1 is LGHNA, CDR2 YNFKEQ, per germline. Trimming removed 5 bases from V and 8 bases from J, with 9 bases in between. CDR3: CASSYGPEAFF. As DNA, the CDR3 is TGTGCCAGCAGCTACGGGCCCGAAGCTTTCTTT.

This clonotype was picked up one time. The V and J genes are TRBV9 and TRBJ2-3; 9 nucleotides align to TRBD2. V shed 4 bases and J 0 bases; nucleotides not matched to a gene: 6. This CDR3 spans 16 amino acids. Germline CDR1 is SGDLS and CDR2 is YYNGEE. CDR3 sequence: CASSPGTSRSTDTQYF. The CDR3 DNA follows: TGTGCCAGCAGCCCCGGGACTAGCCGGAGCACAGATACGCAGTATTTT.

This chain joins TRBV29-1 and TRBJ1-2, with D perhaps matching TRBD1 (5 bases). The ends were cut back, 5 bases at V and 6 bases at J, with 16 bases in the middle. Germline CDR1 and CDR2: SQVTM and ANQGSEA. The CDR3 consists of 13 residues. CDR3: CSVPGQAGDGYTF. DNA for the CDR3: TGCAGCGTTCCCGGGCAGGCGGGGGATGGCTACACCTTC.